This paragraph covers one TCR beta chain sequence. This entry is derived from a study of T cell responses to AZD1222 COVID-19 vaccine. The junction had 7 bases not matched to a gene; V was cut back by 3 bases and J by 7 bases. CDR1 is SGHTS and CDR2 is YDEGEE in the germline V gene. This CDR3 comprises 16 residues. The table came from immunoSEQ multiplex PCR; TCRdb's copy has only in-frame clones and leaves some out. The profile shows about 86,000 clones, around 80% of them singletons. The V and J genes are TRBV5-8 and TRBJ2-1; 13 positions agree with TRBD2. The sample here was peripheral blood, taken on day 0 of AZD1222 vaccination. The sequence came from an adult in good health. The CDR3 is CASSSGLAGVGNEQFF. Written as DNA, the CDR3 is TGTGCCAGCAGCTCAGGACTAGCGGGAGTGGGAAATGAGCAGTTCTTC.